This entry lists 31 T cell receptor beta chains sequenced from one sample in a study of tumour-infiltrating T cells in Burkitt lymphoma. Libraries were prepared by immunoSEQ multiplex PCR; TCRdb keeps only in-frame clonotypes and omits some of them. The table includes 2,000 to 2,500 clones, approximately 25% detected once. Sequenced input: tumor tissue from a relapse. These receptors all come from a human donor with relapsed Burkitt lymphoma. Some clones in this sample may be carry-over from other donors' samples.

This clone was detected a few times. The chain joins TRBV5-1 to TRBJ2-1; weak D call: TRBD1 (6 bases). The CDR3 loop spans 14 amino acids. From germline, CDR1 is SGHRS and CDR2 YFSETQ. The V end was cut by 2 bases, the J end by 1 base, with 7 bases between. The CDR3 nucleotides read TGCGCCAGCAGCTTACAGGGTTCCTACAATGAGCAGTTCTTC. Translating it yields CASSLQGSYNEQFF.

The V call is TRBV28, the J call TRBJ1-4; possibly TRBD1 for D (5 bases). The V end was cut by 3 bases, the J end by 3 bases, with 14 bases between. CDR3 length equals 16 residues. The germline V gene encodes CDR1 MDHEN and CDR2 SYDVKM. The chain's CDR3 is CASSFFAGWANEKLFF. The CDR3 DNA reads as TGTGCCAGCAGTTTTTTCGCAGGGTGGGCTAATGAAAAACTGTTTTTT.

The chain uses TRBV15 and TRBJ2-1; 12 bases line up with TRBD2. Germline V gene lookup returns CDR1 LNHNV and CDR2 YYDKDF (reference sequence). There are 15 residues in the CDR3. V trimming: 3 bases; J trimming: 6 bases; junction bases outside the gene matches: 3. The DNA for the CDR3 is TGTGCCACCAGCAGCGCTAGCGGGGGGGCCAATGAGCAGTTCTTC. This encodes CATSSASGGANEQFF. Full variable domain (missing parts from reference TRBV15 and TRBJ2-1): DAMVIQNPRYQVTQFGKPVTLSCSQTLNHNVMYWYQQKSSQAPKLLFHYYDKDFNNEADTPDNFQSRRPNTSFCFLDIRSPGLGDTAMYLCATSSASGGANEQFFGPGTRLTVL.

The chain is built from TRBV30 and TRBJ1-5, with TRBD1 as a possible D gene (5 bases). V lost 3 bases, J lost 9 bases, and 12 bases lay in between. Germline lookup yields CDR1 GTSNPN and CDR2 SVGIG (reference sequence). This CDR3 spans 12 amino acids. The CDR3 bases are TGTGCCTGGAGCGACCCGGGGCGGCCCCAGCATTTT. It codes for CAWSDPGRPQHF.

This clone was picked up a small number of times. One end of the junction does not line up with germline, which may come from a read error. The chain has TRBV7-7 and TRBJ2-5; tentatively, D is TRBD1 (6 bases). The CDR3 contains 15 residues. Germline V gene data show CDR1 as SSHAT and CDR2 as FNYEAQ (reference sequence). CDR3 DNA: TGTGCTAGCAGCTTTTCTCAGGGGCCTCAAGAGACCCAGTACTTC. Amino acid sequence: CASSFSQGPQETQYF.

The chain has TRBV5-1 and TRBJ2-1; 11 bases agree with TRBD2. The CDR3 covers 15 residues. The V gene end was trimmed by 4 bases and the J gene end by 6 bases; junction bases not matched to a gene: 6. Germline V gives CDR1 SGHRS, CDR2 YFSETQ. The DNA for the CDR3 is TGCGCCAGCAGCATGGGACTAGCGGACTTCAATGAGCAGTTCTTC. Protein product: CASSMGLADFNEQFF.

This clone is large within its sample. CDR3 bases: TGTGCCAGCAGCTCCGACAGGGGGACTAACTATGGCTACACCTTC. Its protein product is CASSSDRGTNYGYTF. The V gene is TRBV5-6, the J gene TRBJ1-2; TRBD1 matches at 9 bases. Trimming removed 3 bases from V and 0 bases from J; junction bases left unmatched: 3. Germline-derived CDR1 and CDR2 are SGHDT and YYEEEE. The CDR3 has 15 residues. Full variable domain (remainder filled in from reference TRBV5-6 and TRBJ1-2): DAGVTQSPTHLIKTRGQQVTLRCSPKSGHDTVSWYQQALGQGPQFIFQYYEEEERQRGNFPDRFSGHQFPNYSSELNVNALLLGDSALYLCASSSDRGTNYGYTFGSGTRLTVV.

In its sample, this clone was seen a few times. The chain uses TRBV2 and TRBJ2-5; D assignment may be TRBD1 or TRBD2 (5 bases each). The V end was cut by 4 bases, the J end by 0 bases, with 6 bases between. This CDR3 is 13 amino acids long. Germline V gene sequence: CDR1 SNHLY, CDR2 FYNNEI. The CDR3 reads CASSGGDQETQYF. The CDR3 coding sequence is TGTGCCAGCAGTGGAGGGGACCAAGAGACCCAGTACTTC. The full variable domain, rest sourced from reference TRBV2 and TRBJ2-5, is EPEVTQTPSHQVTQMGQEVILRCVPISNHLYFYWYRQILGQKVEFLVSFYNNEISEKSEIFDDQFSVERPDGSNFTLKIRSTKLEDSAMYFCASSGGDQETQYFGPGTRLLVL.

This rearrangement joins TRBV2 to TRBJ2-1; D might be TRBD2 (5 bases). The CDR3 sequence is 15 residues long. Trimming pared 7 bases from V and 6 bases from J, leaving 19 bases between. CDR1 is SNHLY, CDR2 FYNNEI, per germline. CDR3 DNA: TGTGCCAGCATTAGGACTTATCTCGGGGTCAATGAGCAGTTCTTC. Protein sequence: CASIRTYLGVNEQFF. The entire variable domain, with the rest obtained from reference TRBV2 and TRBJ2-1, is as follows: EPEVTQTPSHQVTQMGQEVILRCVPISNHLYFYWYRQILGQKVEFLVSFYNNEISEKSEIFDDQFSVERPDGSNFTLKIRSTKLEDSAMYFCASIRTYLGVNEQFFGPGTRLTVL.

The rearrangement links TRBV5-4 to TRBJ2-7; 8 bases line up with TRBD1. V dropped 0 bases and J dropped 3; count of bases not matched to a gene: 2. The CDR3 is 14 residues long. CDR1 is SGHNT, CDR2 YYREEE, per germline (reference sequence). This chain's CDR3 is CASSLDGQGYEQYF. The CDR3 DNA sequence: TGTGCCAGCAGCTTGGATGGACAGGGCTACGAGCAGTACTTC. The complete variable domain, with remaining parts taken from reference TRBV5-4 and TRBJ2-7, reads ETGVTQSPTHLIKTRGQQVTLRCSSQSGHNTVSWYQQALGQGPQFIFQYYREEENGRGNFPPRFSGLQFPNYSSELNVNALELDDSALYLCASSLDGQGYEQYFGPGTRLTVT.

This clone was seen a handful of times. The V gene is TRBV7-3, the J gene TRBJ1-4; 8 bases are shared with TRBD1. The CDR3 has 15 amino acids. V shed 5 bases and J 6 bases; nucleotides not matched to a gene: 8. Germline values: CDR1 SGHTA, CDR2 FQGTGA. The CDR3 nucleotides read TGTGCCAGCAGCAAAACAGGGGGGATGGATGAAAAACTGTTTTTT. Protein product: CASSKTGGMDEKLFF.

The gene calls are TRBV11-2 and TRBJ1-6; D not certain. Trimming stripped 3 bases from V and 8 bases from J, with 2 bases between. The CDR3 has 11 residues. Germline CDR1 and CDR2: SGHAT and FQNNGV. CDR3 sequence reads: CASSFDSPLHF. DNA of the CDR3: TGTGCCAGCAGCTTTGATTCACCCCTCCACTTT.

The sample holds a few counts of this clone. The chain has TRBV11-2 and TRBJ1-1; no definite D call. Germline lookup yields CDR1 SGHAT and CDR2 FQNNGV. The CDR3 extends over 15 amino acids. Trimming took off 7 bases at V and 3 bases at J, with 18 bases between the two ends. Here the CDR3 reads CASTLPGLPYTEAFF. CDR3 sequence (DNA): TGTGCCAGCACTCTTCCCGGGCTCCCGTACACTGAAGCTTTCTTT.

This clone appeared a few times. The CDR3 loop is CASSTGIGETQYF. The DNA for the CDR3 is TGTGCCAGCAGCACAGGGATCGGGGAGACCCAGTACTTC. The chain couples TRBV2 to TRBJ2-5, with D possibly matching TRBD1 (6 bases). The germline CDR1 and CDR2 sequences are SNHLY and FYNNEI. This CDR3 is 13 amino acids long. Trimming took off 6 bases at V and 5 bases at J, with 13 bases between the two ends. Variable domain in full (rest from reference TRBV2 and TRBJ2-5): EPEVTQTPSHQVTQMGQEVILRCVPISNHLYFYWYRQILGQKVEFLVSFYNNEISEKSEIFDDQFSVERPDGSNFTLKIRSTKLEDSAMYFCASSTGIGETQYFGPGTRLLVL.

This clone has just a few counts. The chain carries TRBV5-6 and TRBJ1-2; 8 bases match TRBD1. This CDR3 contains 14 residues. CDR1 and CDR2 from the germline V gene are SGHDT and YYEEEE. V lost 1 base, J lost 6 bases, and 5 bases stayed unmatched. The CDR3 protein is CASSLIQGGNGYTF. CDR3 coding DNA: TGTGCCAGCAGCTTGATACAGGGGGGGAATGGCTACACCTTC.

The chain combines TRBV18 with TRBJ2-7; D is undetermined. Germline CDR1 reads KGHSH; CDR2 reads LQKENI. CDR3 length equals 16 residues. V was pared by 0 bases and J by 0 bases, with 12 bases between. DNA for the CDR3: TGTGCCAGCTCACCACCCTCGACACGGGTCTCCTACGAGCAGTACTTC. Translated: CASSPPSTRVSYEQYF.

This chain joins TRBV18 and TRBJ2-6; no firm D call. Germline CDR1 KGHSH, CDR2 LQKENI. V gave up 3 bases and J gave up 0 bases, with 3 bases separating them. The CDR3 is 14 amino acids. Here the CDR3 reads CASSPDSGANVLTF. The CDR3 nucleotides read TGTGCCAGCTCACCGGACTCTGGGGCCAACGTCCTGACTTTC.

In its sample, this clone was seen a few times. The chain has TRBV2 and TRBJ1-2; 7 bases match TRBD1. V gave up 9 bases and J gave up 3 bases; unmatched junction bases: 7. CDR3 length equals 13 residues. Germline values: CDR1 SNHLY, CDR2 FYNNEI. The CDR3 region has the DNA TGTGCCAGGAGGTACAGGGGAGACTATGGCTACACCTTC. Protein sequence: CARRYRGDYGYTF.

This clone was counted a few times. The genes are TRBV6-6 and TRBJ1-1; D gene ambiguous. V was trimmed by 2 bases and J by 1 base, leaving 8 bases between them. Looked up from germline, CDR1 is MNHNY and CDR2 is SVGAGI (reference sequence). This CDR3 has 14 residues. CDR3 nucleotide sequence: TGTGCCAGCAGTTACGGGCCAGCGAACACTGAAGCTTTCTTT. Residues: CASSYGPANTEAFF.

V is TRBV28 and J is TRBJ2-1, with D tentatively TRBD2 (7 bases). Trimming shortened V by 5 bases and J by 8 bases, and 22 bases separated the two germline ends. The germline gives CDR1 MDHEN, CDR2 SYDVKM. CDR3 length: 16 residues. DNA of the CDR3: TGTGCCAGCAGTAGTCATTGGGGGGGGCCGGGGGATGAGCAGTTCTTC. Protein sequence: CASSSHWGGPGDEQFF.

The genes are TRBV5-4 and TRBJ1-2; D may be TRBD1 (6 bases). V lost 1 base to trimming and J lost 7 bases, with 11 bases between them. CDR1 is SGHNT and CDR2 is YYREEE in the germline V gene (reference sequence). The CDR3 contains 13 residues. CDR3 DNA: TGTGCCAGCAGCTTGAGGGGGTCCCCTGGCTACACCTTC. Its protein product is CASSLRGSPGYTF. Drawing the rest from reference TRBV5-4 and TRBJ1-2, the complete variable domain is ETGVTQSPTHLIKTRGQQVTLRCSSQSGHNTVSWYQQALGQGPQFIFQYYREEENGRGNFPPRFSGLQFPNYSSELNVNALELDDSALYLCASSLRGSPGYTFGSGTRLTVV.

This clone came up a few times. The chain combines TRBV28 with TRBJ2-3; no clear D. V dropped 1 base and J dropped 4 bases, with 12 bases sitting between them. The CDR3 totals 15 residues. Germline V lookup: CDR1 MDHEN, CDR2 SYDVKM. The CDR3 here is CASSLFLNGADTQYF. The CDR3 nucleotides are TGTGCCAGCAGTTTATTTCTCAATGGGGCAGATACGCAGTATTTT.

This sequence joins TRBV30 and TRBJ2-4; D gene unclear. Germline lookup yields CDR1 GTSNPN and CDR2 SVGIG (reference sequence). The CDR3 consists of 13 residues. Trimming took off 3 bases at V and 0 bases at J, with 6 bases between the two ends. CDR3 amino acids: CAWRGLAKNIQYF. CDR3 in DNA: TGTGCCTGGAGGGGCCTAGCCAAAAACATTCAGTACTTC.

The J gene is TRBJ2-5, the V gene TRBV6-6; no clear D gene. Germline CDR1 MNHNY, CDR2 SVGAGI (reference sequence). The CDR3 has 16 amino acids. Trimming took off 0 bases at V and 1 base at J, with 12 bases between the two ends. CDR3 sequence reads: CASSYSGRLVQETQYF. The DNA for the CDR3 is TGTGCCAGCAGTTACTCGGGCAGGCTGGTCCAAGAGACCCAGTACTTC.

This clone was detected a few times. The rearrangement joins TRBV28 to TRBJ1-2; D unresolved. Germline V lookup: CDR1 MDHEN, CDR2 SYDVKM. This CDR3 spans 15 amino acids. The V gene lost 4 bases and the J gene lost 5 bases, with 17 bases spanning the gap. The chain's CDR3 is CASSSASADGYGYTF. DNA for the CDR3: TGTGCCAGCAGTTCTGCCTCGGCGGACGGGTATGGCTACACCTTC.

This clone was seen a handful of times. One junction end disagrees with the germline gene, perhaps due to a read error. The rearrangement links TRBV30 to TRBJ1-2, with TRBD1 as a possible D gene (5 bases). Germline V gene data show CDR1 as GTSNPN and CDR2 as SVGIG (reference sequence). The CDR3 extends over 13 amino acids. The CDR3 sequence is CAWTSGLSYGYTF. In DNA form, the CDR3 reads TGTGCCTGGACCTCGGGGCTCTCCTATGGCTATACCTTC. Using reference TRBV30 and TRBJ1-2 for the parts outside the CDR3, the full variable domain is SQTIHQWPATLVQPVGSPLSLECTVEGTSNPNLYWYRQAAGRGLQLLFYSVGIGQISSEVPQNLSASRPQDRQFILSSKKLLLSDSGFYLCAWTSGLSYGYTFGSGTRLTVV.

The V gene is TRBV6-6, the J gene TRBJ2-7, with 8 bases aligning to TRBD1. This CDR3 contains 13 residues. V gave up 6 bases and J gave up 2 bases; unmatched junction bases: 3. Germline CDR1 reads MNHNY; CDR2 reads SVGAGI (reference sequence). CDR3 in amino acids: CASRPTGAYEQYF. The CDR3 DNA is TGTGCCAGCAGGCCGACAGGGGCCTACGAGCAGTACTTC.

This clone was seen a handful of times. The V and J genes are TRBV27 and TRBJ2-2; tentative D call: TRBD2 (5 bases). CDR3 length: 14 amino acids. V was clipped by 3 bases and J by 2 bases, with 7 bases between them. From germline, CDR1 is MNHEY and CDR2 SMNVEV (reference sequence). As DNA, the CDR3 is TGTGCCAGCAGTTTTACGGGAAACACCGGGGAGCTGTTTTTT. Translated, it gives CASSFTGNTGELFF.

Details on this clone: A much larger clone sits a single nucleotide away, making a read error possible. Distinct nucleotide sequences in the sample also encode this CDR3. This chain connects TRBV15 to TRBJ2-4; D may correspond to TRBD1 or TRBD2 (6 bases each). The CDR3 is 14 residues long. Germline V gene lookup returns CDR1 LNHNV and CDR2 YYDKDF (reference sequence). This chain's CDR3 is CATSSGGRWDIQYF. Written as DNA, the CDR3 is TGTGCCACCAGCAGCGGGGGCCGCTGGGACATTCAGTATTTC.

This clone occurred a few times. The genes are TRBV6-5 and TRBJ1-1; D not resolved. CDR1 is MNHEY, CDR2 SVGAGI, per germline. CDR3 length: 13 residues. Trimming left V 6 bases short and J 7 bases short, with 15 bases between. The CDR3 DNA follows: TGTGCCAGCAGCGCGGGCTTCCTAATTGAAGCTTTCTTT. Its protein product is CASSAGFLIEAFF.

As concerns this clone: Other DNA sequences in this specimen translate into the identical CDR3. The chain recombines TRBV7-9 with TRBJ1-6; D gene unclear. V gave up 1 base and J gave up 10 bases, with 5 bases separating them. Germline-derived CDR1 and CDR2 are SEHNR and FQNEAQ (reference sequence). The length of the CDR3 is 12 residues. Here the CDR3 DNA reads TGTGCCAGCAGCTTAGATTCCTCACCCCTCCACTTT. As protein: CASSLDSSPLHF.